This TCR beta chain was recorded in a study of T cells in Graves' hyperthyroidism and ophthalmopathy. This clonotype was counted at least ten times. Amplification of TCR beta CDR3 regions was performed using RNA transcripts as template. An initial round of RT-PCR targeting the TCR CDR3 relied on the HTBI primer set. Each CDR3 protein gets one entry after TCRdb re-called the multiplex PCR reads with MiXCR. The table records about 610,000 distinct CDR3 sequences, about half of them present only once. Germline values: CDR1 SNHLY, CDR2 FYNNEI. After removal of 8 bases from V and 4 bases from J, the junction contained 13 bases not matched to a gene. This CDR3 has 16 amino acids.

The sequence came from a woman younger than 35 with Graves' hyperthyroidism. This sequence joins TRBV2 and TRBJ2-5; 10 bases align to TRBD2. The specimen sequenced was peripheral blood or thyroid tissue (not recorded which). CDR3 in DNA: TGTGCCAGCCGTACACCGCTAGCGGGGGTAGGAGAGACCCAGTACTTC. This codes for CASRTPLAGVGETQYF.